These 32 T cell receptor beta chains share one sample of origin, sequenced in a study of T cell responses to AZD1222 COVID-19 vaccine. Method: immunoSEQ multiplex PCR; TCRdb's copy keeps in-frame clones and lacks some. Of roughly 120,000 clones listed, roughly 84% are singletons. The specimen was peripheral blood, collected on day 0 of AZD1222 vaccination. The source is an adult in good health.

CDR3 region: CASSTGGSTGELFF. In nucleotides, the CDR3 is TGTGCCAGCAGCACAGGGGGGTCCACCGGGGAGCTGTTTTTT. The rearrangement links TRBV11-3 to TRBJ2-2; 8 positions match TRBD1. This CDR3 has 14 amino acids. In germline, CDR1 is SGHNT, CDR2 YENEEA. J was trimmed by 4 bases and V by 5 bases; bases with no gene match: 3.

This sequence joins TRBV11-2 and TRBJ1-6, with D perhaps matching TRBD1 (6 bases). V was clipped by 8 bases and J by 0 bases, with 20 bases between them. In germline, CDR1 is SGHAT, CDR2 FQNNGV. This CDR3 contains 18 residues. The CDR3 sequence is CASANKGQGSSYNSPLHF. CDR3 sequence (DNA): TGTGCCAGCGCAAACAAGGGCCAGGGGAGCTCCTATAATTCACCCCTCCACTTT.

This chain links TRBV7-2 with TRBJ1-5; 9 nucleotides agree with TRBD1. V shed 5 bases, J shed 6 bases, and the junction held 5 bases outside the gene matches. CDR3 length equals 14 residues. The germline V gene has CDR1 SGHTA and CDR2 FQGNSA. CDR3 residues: CASSPGTGSQPQHF. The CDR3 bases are TGTGCCAGCAGCCCTGGGACAGGGTCTCAGCCCCAGCATTTT.

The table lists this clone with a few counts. The chain's CDR3 is CATSRDPPDEQFF. CDR3 nucleotides: TGTGCCACCAGCAGAGATCCGCCGGATGAGCAGTTCTTC. The chain joins TRBV15 to TRBJ2-1, with unresolved D. V was clipped by 0 bases and J by 8 bases, with 8 bases between them. Germline V lookup: CDR1 LNHNV, CDR2 YYDKDF (reference sequence). The CDR3 runs 13 residues.

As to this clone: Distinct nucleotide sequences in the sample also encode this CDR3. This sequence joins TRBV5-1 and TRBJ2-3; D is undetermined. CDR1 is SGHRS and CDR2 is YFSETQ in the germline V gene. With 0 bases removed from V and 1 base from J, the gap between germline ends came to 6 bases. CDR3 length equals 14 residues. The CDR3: CASSLAGGTDTQYF. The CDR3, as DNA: TGCGCCAGCAGCTTGGCTGGGGGCACAGATACGCAGTATTTT.

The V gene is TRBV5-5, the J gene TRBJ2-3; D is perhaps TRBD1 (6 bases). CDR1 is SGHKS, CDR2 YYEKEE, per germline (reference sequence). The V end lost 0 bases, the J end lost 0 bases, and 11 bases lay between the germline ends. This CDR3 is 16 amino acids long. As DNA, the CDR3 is TGTGCCAGCAGCTTGGGGGCAGGGGTTAGCACAGATACGCAGTATTTT. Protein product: CASSLGAGVSTDTQYF.

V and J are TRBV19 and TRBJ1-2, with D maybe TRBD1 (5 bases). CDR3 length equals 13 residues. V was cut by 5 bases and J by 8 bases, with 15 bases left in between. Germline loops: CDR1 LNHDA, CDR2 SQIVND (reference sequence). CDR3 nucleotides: TGTGCCAGTAGTTTGGGGGGATCAAGCGGCTACACCTTC. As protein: CASSLGGSSGYTF.

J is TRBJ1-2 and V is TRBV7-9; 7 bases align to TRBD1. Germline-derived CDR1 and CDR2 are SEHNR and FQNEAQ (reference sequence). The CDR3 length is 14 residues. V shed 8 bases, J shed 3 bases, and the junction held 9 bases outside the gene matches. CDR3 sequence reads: CASGLPDRDYGYTF. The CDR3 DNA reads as TGTGCCAGCGGTCTTCCCGACAGGGACTATGGCTACACCTTC.

The CDR3 region has the DNA TGTGCCAGCAGTGGACCGGGAATCTACGAGCAGTACTTC. Translated, it gives CASSGPGIYEQYF. V is TRBV12-3 or TRBV12-4 and J is TRBJ2-7, with D possibly TRBD2 on 5 matching bases. V was clipped by 5 bases and J by 3 bases, with 11 bases between them. This CDR3 contains 13 residues.

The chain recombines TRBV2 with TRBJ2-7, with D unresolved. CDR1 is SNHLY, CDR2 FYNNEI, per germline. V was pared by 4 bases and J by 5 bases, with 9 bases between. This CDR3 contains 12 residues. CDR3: CASSVWGNEQYF. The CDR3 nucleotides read TGTGCCAGCAGTGTTTGGGGTAACGAGCAGTACTTC. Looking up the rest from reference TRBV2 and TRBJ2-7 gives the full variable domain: EPEVTQTPSHQVTQMGQEVILRCVPISNHLYFYWYRQILGQKVEFLVSFYNNEISEKSEIFDDQFSVERPDGSNFTLKIRSTKLEDSAMYFCASSVWGNEQYFGPGTRLTVT.

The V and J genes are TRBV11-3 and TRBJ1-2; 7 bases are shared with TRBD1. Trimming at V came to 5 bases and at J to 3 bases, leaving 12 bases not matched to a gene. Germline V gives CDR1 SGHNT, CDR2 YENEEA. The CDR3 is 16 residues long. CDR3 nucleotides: TGTGCCAGCAGCCAGGAGGGACGCCAGGGGGACTATGGCTACACCTTC. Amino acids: CASSQEGRQGDYGYTF.

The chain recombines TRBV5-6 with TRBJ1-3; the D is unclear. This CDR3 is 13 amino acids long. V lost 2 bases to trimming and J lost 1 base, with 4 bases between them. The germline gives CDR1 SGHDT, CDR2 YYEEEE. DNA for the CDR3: TGTGCCAGCAGCTTTGGGTCTGGAAACACCATATATTTT. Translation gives CASSFGSGNTIYF.

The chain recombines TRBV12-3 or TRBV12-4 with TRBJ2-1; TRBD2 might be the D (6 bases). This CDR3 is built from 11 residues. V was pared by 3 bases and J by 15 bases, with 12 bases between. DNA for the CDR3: TGTGCCAGCAGTTTGGTCAGGGAGGTGTTCTTC. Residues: CASSLVREVFF.

The CDR3 region is CAWRRVSGGTEAFF. As DNA, the CDR3 is TGTGCCTGGAGGCGAGTCAGTGGGGGGACTGAAGCTTTCTTT. This chain uses TRBV30 with TRBJ1-1; a weak D match, TRBD1 (5 bases). The CDR3 has 14 amino acids. Germline CDR1 is GTSNPN and CDR2 is SVGIG (reference sequence). Trimming removed 3 bases from V and 5 bases from J, with 16 bases in between.

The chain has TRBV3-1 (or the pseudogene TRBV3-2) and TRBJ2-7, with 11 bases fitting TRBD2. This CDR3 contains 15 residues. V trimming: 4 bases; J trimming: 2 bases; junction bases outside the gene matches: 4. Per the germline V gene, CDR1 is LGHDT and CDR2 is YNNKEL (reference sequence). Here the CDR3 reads CASSPTSGATYEQYF. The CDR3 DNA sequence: TGTGCCAGCAGCCCGACTAGCGGGGCCACCTACGAGCAGTACTTC.

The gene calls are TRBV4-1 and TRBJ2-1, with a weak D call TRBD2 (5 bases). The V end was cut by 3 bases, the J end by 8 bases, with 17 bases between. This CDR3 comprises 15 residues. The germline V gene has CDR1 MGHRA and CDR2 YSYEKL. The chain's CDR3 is CASSQAPQAVYEQFF. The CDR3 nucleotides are TGCGCCAGCAGCCAGGCGCCCCAAGCGGTTTATGAGCAGTTCTTC.

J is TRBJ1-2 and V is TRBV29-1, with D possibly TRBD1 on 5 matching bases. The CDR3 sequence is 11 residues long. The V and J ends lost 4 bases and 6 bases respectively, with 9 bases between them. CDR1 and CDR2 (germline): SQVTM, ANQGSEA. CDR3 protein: CSVGGRDGYTF. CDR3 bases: TGCAGCGTTGGGGGGAGGGATGGCTACACCTTC.

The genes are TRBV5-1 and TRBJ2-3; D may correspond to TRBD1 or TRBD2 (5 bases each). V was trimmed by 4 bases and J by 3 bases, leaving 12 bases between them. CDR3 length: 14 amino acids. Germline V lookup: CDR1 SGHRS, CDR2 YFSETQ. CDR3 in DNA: TGCGCCAGCAGCCTTGATGGGACGACAGATACGCAGTATTTT. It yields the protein CASSLDGTTDTQYF.

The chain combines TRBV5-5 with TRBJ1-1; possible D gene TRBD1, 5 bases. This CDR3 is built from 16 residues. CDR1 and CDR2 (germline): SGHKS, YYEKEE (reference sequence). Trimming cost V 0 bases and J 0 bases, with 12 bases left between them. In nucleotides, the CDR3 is TGTGCCAGCAGCTTGGCCGTGGGGCAGGTGAACACTGAAGCTTTCTTT. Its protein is CASSLAVGQVNTEAFF.

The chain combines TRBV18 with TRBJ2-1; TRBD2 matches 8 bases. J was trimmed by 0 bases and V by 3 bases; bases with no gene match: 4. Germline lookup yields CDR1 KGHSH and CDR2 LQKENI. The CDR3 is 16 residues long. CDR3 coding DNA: TGTGCCAGCTCACCCCTAAGCGGGGGCTCCTACAATGAGCAGTTCTTC. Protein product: CASSPLSGGSYNEQFF.

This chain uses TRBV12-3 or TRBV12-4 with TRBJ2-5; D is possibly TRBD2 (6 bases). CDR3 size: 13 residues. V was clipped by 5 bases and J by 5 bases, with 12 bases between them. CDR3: CASSPGTWETQYF. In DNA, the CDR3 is TGTGCCAGCAGTCCAGGGACTTGGGAGACCCAGTACTTC.

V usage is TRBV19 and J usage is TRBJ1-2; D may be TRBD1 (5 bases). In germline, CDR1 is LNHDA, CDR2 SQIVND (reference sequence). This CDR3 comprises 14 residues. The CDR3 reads CASWGYQGDYGYTF. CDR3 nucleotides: TGTGCAAGTTGGGGGTACCAGGGCGACTATGGCTACACCTTC.

The CDR3, as DNA: TGCGCCAGCAGTGGAGCCGGGAGGACCTACGAGCAGTACTTC. It specifies CASSGAGRTYEQYF. The chain uses TRBV10-2 and TRBJ2-7; TRBD2 aligns across 7 bases. Germline CDR1 reads WSHSY; CDR2 reads SAAADI. V was pared by 4 bases and J by 2 bases, with 5 bases of the junction left unmatched. The length of the CDR3 is 14 residues.

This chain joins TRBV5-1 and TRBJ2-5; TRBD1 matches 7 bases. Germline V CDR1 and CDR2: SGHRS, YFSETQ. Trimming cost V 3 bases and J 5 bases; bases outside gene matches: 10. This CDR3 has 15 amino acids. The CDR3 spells CASSWGTALGETQYF. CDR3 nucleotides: TGCGCCAGCAGCTGGGGGACAGCCCTCGGGGAGACCCAGTACTTC.

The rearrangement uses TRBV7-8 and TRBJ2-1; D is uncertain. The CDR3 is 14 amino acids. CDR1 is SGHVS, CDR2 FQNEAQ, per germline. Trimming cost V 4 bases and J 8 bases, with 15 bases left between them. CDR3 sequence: CASSSGPLWDEQFF. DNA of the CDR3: TGTGCCAGCAGCTCAGGACCCCTCTGGGATGAGCAGTTCTTC. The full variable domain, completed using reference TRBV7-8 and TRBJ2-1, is GAGVSQSPRYKVAKRGQDVALRCDPISGHVSLFWYQQALGQGPEFLTYFQNEAQLDKSGLPSDRFFAERPEGSVSTLKIQRTQQEDSAVYLCASSSGPLWDEQFFGPGTRLTVL.

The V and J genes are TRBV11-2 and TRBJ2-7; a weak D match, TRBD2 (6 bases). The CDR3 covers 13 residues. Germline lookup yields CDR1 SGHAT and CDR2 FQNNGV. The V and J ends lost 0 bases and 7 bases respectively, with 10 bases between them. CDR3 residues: CASSLDPGEEQYF. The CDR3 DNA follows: TGTGCCAGCAGCTTAGATCCGGGGGAAGAGCAGTACTTC.

The CDR3 protein is CASSSGRTNTEAFF. The CDR3 nucleotides are TGTGCCAGCAGTTCGGGACGGACGAACACTGAAGCTTTCTTT. The chain couples TRBV27 to TRBJ1-1; tentative D call: TRBD1 (5 bases). Germline V gene sequence: CDR1 MNHEY, CDR2 SMNVEV (reference sequence). V gave up 4 bases and J gave up 1 base, with 10 bases separating them. CDR3 length: 14 amino acids.

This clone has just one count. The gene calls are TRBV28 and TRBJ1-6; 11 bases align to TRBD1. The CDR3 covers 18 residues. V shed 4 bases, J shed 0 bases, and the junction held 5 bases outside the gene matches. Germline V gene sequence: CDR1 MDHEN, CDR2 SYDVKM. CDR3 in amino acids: CASSSPGTGGSYNSPLHF. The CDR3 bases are TGTGCCAGCAGTTCCCCCGGGACAGGGGGCTCCTATAATTCACCCCTCCACTTT. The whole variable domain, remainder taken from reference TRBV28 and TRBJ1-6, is DVKVTQSSRYLVKRTGEKVFLECVQDMDHENMFWYRQDPGLGLRLIYFSYDVKMKEKGDIPEGYSVSREKKERFSLILESASTNQTSMYLCASSSPGTGGSYNSPLHFGNGTRLTVT.

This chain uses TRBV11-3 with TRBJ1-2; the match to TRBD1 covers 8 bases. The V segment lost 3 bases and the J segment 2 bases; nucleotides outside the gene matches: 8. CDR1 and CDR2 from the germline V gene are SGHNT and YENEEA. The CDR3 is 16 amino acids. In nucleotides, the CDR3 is TGTGCCAGCAGCTTGGGGGACAGGTTCTTCAACTATGGCTACACCTTC. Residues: CASSLGDRFFNYGYTF.

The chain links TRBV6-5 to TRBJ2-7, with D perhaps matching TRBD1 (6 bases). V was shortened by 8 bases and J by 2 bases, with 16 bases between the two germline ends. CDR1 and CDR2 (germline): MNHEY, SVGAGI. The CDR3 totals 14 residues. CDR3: CASLTTGATYEQYF. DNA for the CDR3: TGTGCCAGCCTTACGACAGGTGCAACCTACGAGCAGTACTTC.

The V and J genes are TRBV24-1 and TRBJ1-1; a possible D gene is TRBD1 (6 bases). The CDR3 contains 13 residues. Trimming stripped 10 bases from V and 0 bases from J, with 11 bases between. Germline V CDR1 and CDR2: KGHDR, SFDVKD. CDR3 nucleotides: TGTGCCACTAAGGACAGATTGAACACTGAAGCTTTCTTT. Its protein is CATKDRLNTEAFF.

The CDR3 region has the DNA TGCGCCAGCAGCCTTAATTGGAATTTGTCCCCCTACGAGCAGTACTTC. It encodes CASSLNWNLSPYEQYF. J is TRBJ2-7 and V is TRBV5-1; unclear D gene. Germline lookup yields CDR1 SGHRS and CDR2 YFSETQ. The CDR3 extends over 16 amino acids. Trimming left V 4 bases short and J 2 bases short, with 19 bases between.